This T cell receptor (beta chain) was identified in a study of cytomegalovirus exposure and HLA in healthy donors. PCR employed 60 Vbeta and 13 Jbeta primers. Repertoires were generated with immunoSEQ multiplex PCR, while TCRdb's copy carries only in-frame clones and drops some. This table holds about 110,000 clones, around 69% found once. Trimming removed 6 bases at V and 7 bases at J, with 13 bases between. Per germline, CDR1 KGHSH and CDR2 LQKENI. CDR3 length: 13 residues. This sequence joins TRBV18 and TRBJ1-5; the D is unclear. The clonotype comes from a man between 18 and 29 years old in good health and CMV-seronegative. Specimen: PBMCs. CDR3 DNA: TGTGCCAGCTCCCCCGTGGGAGTGCAGCCCCAGCATTTT. Its translation is CASSPVGVQPQHF.